The 32 T cell receptor beta chains given below trace back to one sample, sequenced in a study of blood T cell repertoires in COVID-19. Data came from immunoSEQ multiplex PCR; TCRdb stores just in-frame clones and leaves some out. The sample contains approximately 56,000 clones, roughly 90% of which appear only once. Sequencing was done on a sample of peripheral blood. The receptor source for this set is an elderly man with active or convalescent COVID-19.

The V and J genes are TRBV2 and TRBJ1-2; TRBD1 matches at 9 bases. The ends lost 4 bases at V and 3 bases at J; junction bases unmatched: 6. This CDR3 has 15 amino acids. CDR1 and CDR2 from the germline V gene are SNHLY and FYNNEI. Here the CDR3 reads CASSARDRAYYGYTF. In DNA form, the CDR3 reads TGTGCCAGCAGTGCCAGGGACAGGGCCTACTATGGCTACACCTTC.

The gene calls are TRBV5-1 and TRBJ2-2, with D hard to call. This CDR3 has 15 amino acids. The V end lost 2 bases, the J end lost 0 bases, and 8 bases lay between the germline ends. CDR1 and CDR2 (germline): SGHRS, YFSETQ. The CDR3 DNA reads TGCGCCAGCAGCTTAGCGACGGCGAACACCGGGGAGCTGTTTTTT. It is translated as CASSLATANTGELFF.

This sequence joins TRBV28 and TRBJ2-7; 9 bases are shared with TRBD1. CDR3 size: 16 residues. V shed 3 bases and J 4 bases; nucleotides not matched to a gene: 10. The germline CDR1 and CDR2 sequences are MDHEN and SYDVKM. The CDR3 region is CASSFTWTGVRYEQYF. The CDR3 DNA reads as TGTGCCAGCAGTTTTACGTGGACAGGGGTTAGGTACGAGCAGTACTTC.

V and J are TRBV6-1 and TRBJ2-3, with TRBD2 identical over 13 bases. V shed 3 bases and J 5 bases; nucleotides not matched to a gene: 5. Germline CDR1 and CDR2: MNHNS and SASEGT. This CDR3 spans 16 amino acids. DNA for the CDR3: TGTGCCAGCAGTGATGGACTAGCGGGAGCGGGAGATACGCAGTATTTT. It encodes CASSDGLAGAGDTQYF.

The chain has TRBV5-1 and TRBJ1-2; 7 bases map to TRBD1. The CDR3 sequence is 12 residues long. The junction had 1 base not matched to a gene; V was cut back by 3 bases and J by 5 bases. Germline V CDR1 and CDR2: SGHRS, YFSETQ. This CDR3 reads CASSSQGYGYTF. The CDR3 coding sequence is TGCGCCAGCAGCTCACAGGGGTATGGCTACACCTTC.

This clone was counted once. The V call is TRBV3-1 (or the pseudogene TRBV3-2), the J call TRBJ1-5; no reliable D call. Trimming removed 4 bases from V and 6 bases from J, with 16 bases in between. Germline V gene data show CDR1 as LGHDT and CDR2 as YNNKEL (reference sequence). CDR3 size: 15 residues. The CDR3 loop is CASSRSTGGSQPQHF. CDR3 sequence (DNA): TGTGCCAGCAGCCGGTCCACTGGAGGGAGTCAGCCCCAGCATTTT.

The V gene is TRBV5-1, the J gene TRBJ2-1, with 8 bases identical to TRBD2. J gave up 3 bases and V 5 bases, and 16 bases lay outside the gene matches. There are 18 residues in the CDR3. The germline V gene encodes CDR1 SGHRS and CDR2 YFSETQ. The CDR3 region is CASRRGSTGLEFYNEQFF. The DNA of the CDR3 is TGCGCCAGCAGAAGGGGGTCGACGGGACTAGAGTTCTACAATGAGCAGTTCTTC.

The chain links TRBV28 to TRBJ2-2; D ambiguous. Trimming left V 2 bases short and J 6 bases short, with 10 bases between. Germline values: CDR1 MDHEN, CDR2 SYDVKM. The CDR3 has 14 residues. CDR3 nucleotide sequence: TGTGCCAGCAGTTTACCCCCACAGTCCGGGGAGCTGTTTTTT. The encoded protein is CASSLPPQSGELFF.

The chain has TRBV2 and TRBJ1-1, with 7 nucleotides matching TRBD1. The germline gives CDR1 SNHLY, CDR2 FYNNEI. V was clipped by 3 bases and J by 1 base; unmatched bases: 2. CDR3 size: 14 residues. In DNA form, the CDR3 reads TGTGCCAGCAGTGAGAGGACAGGGAACACTGAAGCTTTCTTT. It yields the protein CASSERTGNTEAFF.

The rearrangement links TRBV3-1 (or the pseudogene TRBV3-2) to TRBJ2-3; 9 positions match TRBD1. Germline lookup yields CDR1 LGHDT and CDR2 YNNKEL (reference sequence). This CDR3 has 14 amino acids. The ends lost 2 bases at V and 4 bases at J; junction bases unmatched: 1. This CDR3 is CASSQTGGADTQYF. CDR3 nucleotide sequence: TGTGCCAGCAGCCAAACAGGGGGCGCAGATACGCAGTATTTT.

The rearrangement links TRBV10-3 to TRBJ2-2; D is possibly TRBD2 (6 bases). Germline V CDR1 and CDR2: ENHRY, SYGVKD. V shed 6 bases and J shed 6 bases, with 14 bases lying between them. The CDR3 contains 14 residues. CDR3 nucleotides: TGTGCCATCAGAGTAGCGGTTGGAGCCGGGGAGCTGTTTTTT. The encoded protein is CAIRVAVGAGELFF.

This chain uses TRBV11-2 with TRBJ2-3; tentative D call: TRBD2 (6 bases). CDR3 length: 17 residues. Trimming took off 5 bases at V and 0 bases at J, with 18 bases between the two ends. Germline V CDR1 and CDR2: SGHAT, FQNNGV. CDR3 sequence (DNA): TGTGCCAGCAGCCCGAGGACAAGGAGGGTTAGCACAGATACGCAGTATTTT. Translated, it gives CASSPRTRRVSTDTQYF.

The chain recombines TRBV7-2 with TRBJ1-1; a weak D match, TRBD1 (6 bases). Germline loops: CDR1 SGHTA, CDR2 FQGNSA. Between the trimmed V and J ends, which lost 6 bases and 7 bases, there was a span of 24 bases. This CDR3 region has 16 residues. CDR3 sequence reads: CASRTSPLAGVVEAFF. Written as DNA, the CDR3 is TGTGCCAGCAGGACAAGCCCTTTAGCAGGGGTCGTTGAAGCTTTCTTT.

The chain joins TRBV19 to TRBJ2-3; 8 bases align to TRBD1. In germline, CDR1 is LNHDA, CDR2 SQIVND (reference sequence). Trimming cost V 4 bases and J 3 bases; bases outside gene matches: 6. The CDR3 has 15 residues. The CDR3 spells CASSTPRGRTDTQYF. DNA of the CDR3: TGTGCCAGTAGTACCCCCAGGGGGCGGACAGATACGCAGTATTTT.

The J gene is TRBJ2-5, the V gene TRBV7-2, with 7 bases lining up with TRBD2. The germline V gene encodes CDR1 SGHTA and CDR2 FQGNSA. After removal of 7 bases from V and 7 bases from J, the junction contained 6 bases not matched to a gene. This CDR3 region has 12 residues. The CDR3 spells CASTGPGGTQYF. CDR3 nucleotide sequence: TGTGCCAGCACCGGGCCGGGAGGGACCCAGTACTTC.

The chain joins TRBV7-2 to TRBJ1-1; D unresolved. V dropped 3 bases and J dropped 4 bases, with 9 bases sitting between them. The CDR3 loop spans 13 amino acids. CDR1 SGHTA and CDR2 FQGNSA come from the germline V gene. CDR3 region: CASSLSGVTEAFF. DNA for the CDR3: TGTGCCAGCAGCTTGTCCGGGGTCACTGAAGCTTTCTTT.

This clone has only a few counts. The rearrangement uses TRBV24-1 and TRBJ2-7, with a possible D match to TRBD1 (6 bases). Germline-derived CDR1 and CDR2 are KGHDR and SFDVKD. This CDR3 comprises 12 residues. V was clipped by 9 bases and J by 1 base, with 9 bases between them. CDR3 nucleotide sequence: TGTGCCACCCAGGGACAATCCTACGAGCAGTACTTC. Protein: CATQGQSYEQYF.

The chain is built from TRBV10-3 and TRBJ2-3; D may be TRBD2 (5 bases). The germline V gene has CDR1 ENHRY and CDR2 SYGVKD. The CDR3 loop spans 14 amino acids. V was shortened by 4 bases and J by 3 bases, with 11 bases between the two germline ends. The DNA for the CDR3 is TGTGCCATCAGTGTACCGGGGTCGACAGATACGCAGTATTTT. Translation gives CAISVPGSTDTQYF.

CDR3 in amino acids: CASSLPLAGVLNEQFF. In nucleotides, the CDR3 is TGTGCCAGCAGTCTCCCTTTAGCGGGAGTTTTGAATGAGCAGTTCTTC. V gene TRBV28 combines with J gene TRBJ2-1, with TRBD2 matching 9 bases. In germline, CDR1 is MDHEN, CDR2 SYDVKM. V lost 5 bases, J lost 7 bases, and 12 bases stayed unmatched. The CDR3 length is 16 residues.

The genes are TRBV30 and TRBJ1-6, with 7 nucleotides matching TRBD1. Germline loops: CDR1 GTSNPN, CDR2 SVGIG (reference sequence). This CDR3 spans 17 amino acids. J gave up 6 bases and V 0 bases, and 11 bases lay outside the gene matches. In DNA form, the CDR3 reads TGTGCCTGGAGTGTAGGGTCCCCAGGGGGAGTTAATTCACCCCTCCACTTT. Encoded protein: CAWSVGSPGGVNSPLHF.

The chain links TRBV28 to TRBJ1-6, with 9 bases lining up with TRBD1. Trimming took 0 bases from V and 13 from J; bases not matched to a gene: 4. This CDR3 is built from 14 residues. The germline V gene encodes CDR1 MDHEN and CDR2 SYDVKM. CDR3 coding DNA: TGTGCCAGCAGTTTATGGGGACAGGGTGCGCCCCTCCACTTT. The encoded protein is CASSLWGQGAPLHF. The full variable domain, in which reference TRBV28 and TRBJ1-6 provide the parts outside the CDR3, is DVKVTQSSRYLVKRTGEKVFLECVQDMDHENMFWYRQDPGLGLRLIYFSYDVKMKEKGDIPEGYSVSREKKERFSLILESASTNQTSMYLCASSLWGQGAPLHFGNGTRLTVT.

V is TRBV3-1 (or the pseudogene TRBV3-2) and J is TRBJ1-4; 12 nucleotides match TRBD1. The germline V gene has CDR1 LGHDT and CDR2 YNNKEL (reference sequence). This CDR3 is 14 amino acids long. The V gene end was trimmed by 1 base and the J gene end by 12 bases; junction bases not matched to a gene: 3. CDR3 region: CASSQVGTGGELFF. DNA for the CDR3: TGTGCCAGCAGCCAAGTTGGGACAGGGGGCGAACTGTTTTTT.

This chain uses TRBV4-1 with TRBJ1-2, with 7 bases identical to TRBD1. Losses at the gene ends were 4 bases for V and 7 bases for J; bases not matched to a gene: 18. Germline CDR1 is MGHRA and CDR2 is YSYEKL. CDR3 size: 17 residues. DNA of the CDR3: TGCGCCAGCAGCCGCCTTCCTGTCGACAGGGCGTTAGTTGGCTACACCTTC. It codes for CASSRLPVDRALVGYTF.

The DNA of the CDR3 is TGTGCCAGTAGCTTAAACAGAGGGTGGGCTGAAGCTTTCTTT. Translated, it gives CASSLNRGWAEAFF. V usage is TRBV19 and J usage is TRBJ1-1, with D uncertain. This CDR3 has 14 amino acids. CDR1 and CDR2 (germline): LNHDA, SQIVND (reference sequence). Trimming pared 6 bases from V and 6 bases from J, leaving 17 bases between.

The chain employs TRBV28 and TRBJ1-2; D possibly corresponds to TRBD1 (5 bases). Germline V gene data show CDR1 as MDHEN and CDR2 as SYDVKM. This CDR3 contains 14 residues. The germline V and J ends were trimmed by 5 bases and 8 bases, with 18 bases remaining between them. CDR3 sequence (DNA): TGTGCCAGCAGTGCGGGACCGACGTTGTTGGGCTACACCTTC. It encodes CASSAGPTLLGYTF.

This clone has just one count. The chain combines TRBV4-3 with TRBJ1-1; D uncertain. Trimming shortened V by 0 bases and J by 0 bases, and 5 bases separated the two germline ends. CDR1 and CDR2 (germline): LGHNA, YSLEER. This CDR3 has 14 amino acids. The DNA for the CDR3 is TGCGCCAGCAGCCAAGATTTCGTGAACACTGAAGCTTTCTTT. Residues: CASSQDFVNTEAFF.

This clone was seen only a few times. The rearrangement joins TRBV11-1 to TRBJ2-7; 8 bases map to TRBD2. Germline loops: CDR1 SGHAT, CDR2 FQDESV (reference sequence). V lost 5 bases to trimming and J lost 0 bases; unmatched junction nucleotides: 6. The CDR3 runs to 15 residues. CDR3 bases: TGTGCCAGCAGCCCCGGGAGGGAATTCTCCTACGAGCAGTACTTC. This codes for CASSPGREFSYEQYF.

This chain uses TRBV4-3 with TRBJ2-3, with 7 bases matching TRBD2. V was pared by 1 base and J by 2 bases, with 6 bases of the junction left unmatched. Per the germline V gene, CDR1 is LGHNA and CDR2 is YSLEER. The CDR3 runs 16 residues. The CDR3 loop is CASSQGASGPTDTQYF. The CDR3 nucleotides read TGCGCCAGCAGCCAAGGCGCTAGCGGTCCCACAGATACGCAGTATTTT.

The chain employs TRBV7-2 and TRBJ1-1, with D possibly TRBD1 on 5 matching bases. The V end was cut by 10 bases, the J end by 3 bases, with 15 bases between. This CDR3 is built from 13 residues. The V gene's germline CDR1 is SGHTA and CDR2 FQGNSA. The DNA of the CDR3 is TGTGCCACCCTATCGTCCAGGGACACTGAAGCTTTCTTT. It translates to CATLSSRDTEAFF.

The rearrangement joins TRBV14 to TRBJ2-1, with D possibly TRBD1 on 7 matching bases. This CDR3 contains 17 residues. V shed 4 bases and J shed 4 bases, with 20 bases lying between them. From germline, CDR1 is SGHDN and CDR2 FVKESK. DNA of the CDR3: TGTGCCAGCAGCCCCCGGAGACGGGGGACAGTATACAATGAGCAGTTCTTC. This sequence encodes CASSPRRRGTVYNEQFF. Full variable domain (outside the CDR3, taken from reference TRBV14 and TRBJ2-1): EAGVTQFPSHSVIEKGQTVTLRCDPISGHDNLYWYRRVMGKEIKFLLHFVKESKQDESGMPNNRFLAERTGGTYSTLKVQPAELEDSGVYFCASSPRRRGTVYNEQFFGPGTRLTVL.

The genes are TRBV11-3 and TRBJ2-1, with 11 positions matching TRBD1. CDR1 and CDR2 (germline): SGHNT, YENEEA. Trimming removed 4 bases from V and 0 bases from J; junction bases left unmatched: 14. The CDR3 has 20 amino acids. In DNA form, the CDR3 reads TGTGCCAGCAGCTCCGACTCGGGACAGGGGGAGGCCCGCTCCTACAATGAGCAGTTCTTC. This encodes CASSSDSGQGEARSYNEQFF.

The V and J genes are TRBV9 and TRBJ2-1, with D maybe TRBD1 (6 bases). The CDR3 is made up of 17 amino acids. Germline values: CDR1 SGDLS, CDR2 YYNGEE. The V end lost 3 bases, the J end lost 0 bases, and 16 bases lay between the germline ends. The CDR3 reads CASSGPKRGYSYNEQFF. CDR3 sequence (DNA): TGTGCCAGCAGCGGACCCAAGAGGGGGTACTCCTACAATGAGCAGTTCTTC.